This T cell receptor (beta chain) was documented in a study of blood T cells in healthy people across ages (dated by TCRdb to 2014 to 2015). Regarding the complete study: In model experiments, roughly one uniquely barcoded TCR beta cDNA molecule per two T cells was captured by template switching. To avoid experimental bias, donors of different ages were distributed randomly across sequencing lanes. The donors were divided into four age groups: young (average around 16 years), middle-aged (around 41), aged (around 67) and long-lived (about 80). For two donors (one aged 18 to 29 and one aged 80 or older), the study analyzed two additional independent replicas of 1 million unique cDNA reads from the same blood draw. The study measured age-related changes in TCR beta repertoire diversity using deep sequencing normalized with unique cDNA molecular identifiers.

Trimming takes 4 bases off V and 0 bases off J; junction bases not matched to a gene: 8. As encoded in the germline V gene, CDR1 is KGHSH while CDR2 is LQKENI. From its cysteine to its phenylalanine, the CDR3 spans 16 amino acids. The DNA shown is the 48-base CDR3, in frame from base 1. What the study reported, not specific to this receptor: Estimates of total diversity based on one million sequenced T cells were regarded as lower bounds and as underestimates. Conclusive comparison of naive and antigen-experienced compartments was prevented by the profiling of bulk unsorted PBMCs. A strong correlation was found between observed TCR beta diversity and the percentage of naive T cells measured by flow cytometry. Donor CMV infection status was unknown, potentially confounding age-related changes in expanded clonotypes. Observed TCR beta diversity per million T cells fell roughly linearly with age, and a significant reduction was already apparent by age around 40. Compared with the aged group, more naive CD4+ T cells, fewer expanded clones and increased TCR diversity were shown by the long-lived group, suggesting age selection.

The roughly 38 donors, aged about 6 to 95 years, were systemically healthy Caucasian individuals from Russia. Each donor gave around 9.5 milliliters of peripheral blood, collected into EDTA-treated Vacutainer tubes. Ficoll-Paque density-gradient centrifugation was used to isolate PBMCs, with at least 7 million obtained per sample. Trizol reagent was used to extract total RNA from the PBMCs, yielding at least 5.5 micrograms per sample. Naive CD45RAhigh/CD27high T cell percentages were measured by flow cytometry on a PBMC aliquot from every donor. This clonotype has just a few counts. This clone's antigen is unknown. The input lacks base qualities; no much larger clone sits a single base away. Receptor amplification or capture employed 5' RACE. This sample was sequenced with an Illumina HiSeq 2500. A second about 7 to 11 cycle PCR used a sample-barcoded 5' primer and a J-beta primer mix. A unique molecular identifier was introduced onto each TCR beta cDNA molecule by a template-switch 5' adaptor carrying 12 random nucleotides. Each sample yielded at least 2.5 million CDR3-containing paired-end reads. The Mint cDNA synthesis kit, primed by a TRBC-specific oligonucleotide, was used to synthesize first-strand cDNA from all RNA. All cDNA was treated with uracil-DNA glycosylase and then went through a first 18-cycle PCR with the universal primers M1SS and BC2_uni_R. The source study handled its data this way. Each sample was normalized by randomly selecting 1 million high-quality reads, each carrying a distinct molecular identifier. Reads sharing molecular identifiers were discarded rather than binned into consensus sequences. MiTCR, set to a Q25 quality threshold and the strictest error-elimination algorithm, was used for CDR3 identification, clonotype clustering and error correction. A nonparametric unseen species model using Euler transformation provided a lower-bound estimate of total TCR beta diversity. The public sequencing data were trimmed at Q25 with fastp and processed into clonotypes with MiXCR by TCRdb, which kept only in-frame beta chains. Merged by CDR3 protein, the rows form single entries marked with the most common genes and DNA. TCRdb, not the authors, supplied the V and J calls. The sample records 780,000 or so distinct CDR3 sequences, about 53% of which are singletons. Roughly two fifths of the sample belongs to the ten largest clones.

Sequencing was performed on blood. The TCR comes from a man of 80 years or more in good health. The chain employs TRBV18 and TRBJ2-5, with 7 bases aligning to TRBD2. The nucleotide sequence reads as follows: TGTGCCAGCTCACTACGGGCCGGGACTAACCAAGAGACCCAGTACTTC. This gives the protein CASSLRAGTNQETQYF.